This T cell receptor (beta chain) was profiled in a study of shared clonotypes between healthy human individuals. The protocol was immunoSEQ multiplex PCR, while the TCRdb copy is restricted to in-frame clones and leaves out a portion. The sample holds some 690,000 clones, 90% seen once. Trimming pared 0 bases from V and 7 bases from J, leaving 13 bases between. CDR1 and CDR2 (germline): MGHRA, YSYEKL. The CDR3 loop spans 15 amino acids. Sequences were obtained from memory CD8+ T cells from PBMCs. This sample's subset: CD45RO+ cells pooled with CCR7-negative TemRA cells. V and J are TRBV4-1 and TRBJ1-5; tentative D call: TRBD1 (5 bases). The source of this sequence is a man aged 18 to 30 in good health. Some clones in this sample may be carry-over from other donors' samples. Written as DNA, the CDR3 is TGCGCCAGCAGCCAAGAGGCGGGGGTATGGCAGCCCCAGCATTTT. This sequence encodes CASSQEAGVWQPQHF.